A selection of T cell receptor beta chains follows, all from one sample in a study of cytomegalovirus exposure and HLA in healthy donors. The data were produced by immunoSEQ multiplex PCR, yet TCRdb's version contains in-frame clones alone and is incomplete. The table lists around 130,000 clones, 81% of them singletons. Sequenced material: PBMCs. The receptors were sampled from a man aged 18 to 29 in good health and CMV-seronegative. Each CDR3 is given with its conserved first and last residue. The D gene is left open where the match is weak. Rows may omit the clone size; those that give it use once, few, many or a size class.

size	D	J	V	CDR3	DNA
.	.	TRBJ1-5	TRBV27	CASSFTGYGGNQPQHF	TGTGCCAGCAGTTTTACAGGGTACGGTGGCAATCAGCCCCAGCATTTT
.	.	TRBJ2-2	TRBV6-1	CASSEAVRLTGELFF	TGTGCCAGCAGTGAAGCGGTGCGTCTCACCGGGGAGCTGTTTTTT
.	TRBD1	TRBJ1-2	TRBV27	CASSSLPPGQGALGYTF	TGTGCCAGCAGTTCGCTCCCCCCGGGACAGGGGGCGTTGGGCTACACCTTC
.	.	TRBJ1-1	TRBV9	CASSVWRGDMNTEAFF	TGTGCCAGCAGCGTGTGGCGGGGAGACATGAACACTGAAGCTTTCTTT
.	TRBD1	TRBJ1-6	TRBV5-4	CASSPRGTVNSPLHF	TGTGCCAGCAGCCCTCGGGGGACAGTGAATTCACCCCTCCACTTT
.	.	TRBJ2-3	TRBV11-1	CASSFGEAGTQYF	TGTGCCAGCAGCTTCGGGGAGGCGGGTACGCAGTATTTT
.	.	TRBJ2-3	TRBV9	CASSATPSSVDTQYF	TGTGCCAGCAGCGCAACCCCCTCTAGCGTTGATACGCAGTATTTT
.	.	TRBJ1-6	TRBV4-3	CASSQAWEQGGGKSPLHF	TGCGCCAGCAGCCAAGCCTGGGAACAGGGCGGAGGAAAATCACCCCTCCACTTT
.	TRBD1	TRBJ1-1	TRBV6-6	CASPGTENTEAFF	TGTGCCAGCCCCGGGACAGAGAACACTGAAGCTTTCTTT
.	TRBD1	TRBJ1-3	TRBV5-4	CASSLTQGAFGNTIYF	TGTGCCAGCAGCCTAACACAGGGGGCATTTGGAAACACCATATATTTT
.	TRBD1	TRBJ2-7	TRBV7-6	CASSLGQGRHEQYF	TGTGCCAGCAGCTTGGGACAGGGCCGTCACGAGCAGTACTTC
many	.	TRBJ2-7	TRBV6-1	CASSGGGDGHYEQYF	TGTGCCAGCAGTGGGGGGGGCGACGGCCACTACGAGCAGTACTTC
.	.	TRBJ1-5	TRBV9	CASSAYASGPQHF	TGTGCCAGCAGCGCCTATGCTTCTGGGCCCCAGCATTTT
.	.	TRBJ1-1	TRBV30	CAWIQGRAFF	TGTGCCTGGATTCAGGGTAGAGCTTTCTTT
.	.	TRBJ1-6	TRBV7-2	CASNSPNSPLHF	TGTGCCAGCAACTCACCTAATTCACCCCTCCACTTT
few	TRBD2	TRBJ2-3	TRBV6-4	CASSDTSGGADTQYF	TGTGCCAGCAGTGACACTAGCGGGGGGGCAGATACGCAGTATTTT
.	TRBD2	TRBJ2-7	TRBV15	CATRLAGDSYEQYF	TGTGCCACCCGACTAGCGGGTGACTCCTACGAGCAGTACTTC
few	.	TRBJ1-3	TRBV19	CASSISGNSGNTIYF	TGTGCCAGTAGTATTTCAGGAAACTCTGGAAACACCATATATTTT
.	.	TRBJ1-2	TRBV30	CAWSEGSTGGYTF	TGTGCCTGGAGTGAAGGATCGACTGGGGGCTACACCTTC
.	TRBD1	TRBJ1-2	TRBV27	CASSRDRGYGYTF	TGTGCCAGCAGTCGCGACAGGGGTTATGGCTACACCTTC
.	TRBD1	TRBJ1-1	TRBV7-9	CASSGQGVSDTEAFF	TGTGCCAGCAGCGGACAGGGGGTTAGTGACACTGAAGCTTTCTTT
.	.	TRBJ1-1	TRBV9	CASSVTGGNTEAFF	TGTGCCAGCAGCGTGACAGGTGGGAACACTGAAGCTTTCTTT
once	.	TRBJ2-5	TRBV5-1	CASSLEGHNQETQYF	TGCGCCAGCAGCTTGGAGGGACATAACCAAGAGACCCAGTACTTC
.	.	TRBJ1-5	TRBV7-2	CASSLASDQPQHF	TGTGCCAGCAGCTTAGCGTCAGATCAGCCCCAGCATTTT
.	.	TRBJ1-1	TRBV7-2	CASSLGQNTEAFF	TGTGCCAGCAGCTTAGGACAGAACACTGAAGCTTTCTTT
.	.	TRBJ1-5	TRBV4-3	CASSQDGGEGNQPQHF	TGCGCCAGCAGCCAAGATGGGGGCGAGGGCAATCAGCCCCAGCATTTT
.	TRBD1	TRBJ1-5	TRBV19	CASSLKTGEVGPQHF	TGTGCCAGTAGTCTCAAAACAGGGGAAGTAGGGCCCCAGCATTTT
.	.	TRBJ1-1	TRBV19	CASSHGRTEAFF	TGTGCCAGTTCTCACGGTCGCACTGAAGCTTTCTTT
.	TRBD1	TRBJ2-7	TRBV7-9	CASSLWLSRTGGDEQYF	TGTGCCAGCAGCTTGTGGCTCTCCAGGACAGGGGGCGACGAGCAGTACTTC
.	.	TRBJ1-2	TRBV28	CASSGRWARRGYGYTF	TGTGCCAGCAGTGGGCGATGGGCTCGAAGGGGCTATGGCTACACCTTC
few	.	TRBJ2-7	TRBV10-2	CASSDIYEQYF	TGCGCCAGCAGTGACATCTACGAGCAGTACTTC
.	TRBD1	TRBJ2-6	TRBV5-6	CASSLETTGGYTGANVLTF	TGTGCCAGCAGCTTGGAAACGACAGGGGGCTATACTGGGGCCAACGTCCTGACTTTC
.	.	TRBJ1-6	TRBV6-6	CASSYGRQDSPLHF	TGTGCCAGCAGTTACGGCAGGCAGGATTCACCCCTCCACTTT
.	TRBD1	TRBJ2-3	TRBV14	CASTTGATSTDTQYF	TGTGCCAGCACAACAGGGGCTACTAGCACAGATACGCAGTATTTT
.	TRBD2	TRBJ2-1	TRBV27	CASSLASGAHNEQFF	TGTGCCAGCAGTTTAGCTAGCGGGGCCCACAATGAGCAGTTCTTC
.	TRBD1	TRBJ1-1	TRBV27	CASSLYRGAEAFF	TGTGCCAGCAGTCTATACAGGGGGGCTGAAGCTTTCTTT
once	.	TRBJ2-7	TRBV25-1	CASSDGPYEQYF	TGTGCCAGCAGTGATGGGCCCTACGAGCAGTACTTC
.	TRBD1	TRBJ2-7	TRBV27	CASSLYRGSSYEQYF	TGTGCCAGCAGTTTATACAGGGGGAGCTCCTACGAGCAGTACTTC
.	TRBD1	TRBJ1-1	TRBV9	CASSLQGARTEAFF	TGTGCCAGCAGCTTACAGGGGGCGAGGACTGAAGCTTTCTTT
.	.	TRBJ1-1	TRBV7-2	CASRSGAMNTEAFF	TGTGCCAGCAGGAGCGGAGCCATGAACACTGAAGCTTTCTTT
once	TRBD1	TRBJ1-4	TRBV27	CASSLWPGGEKLFF	TGTGCCAGCAGTTTATGGCCAGGGGGTGAAAAACTGTTTTTT
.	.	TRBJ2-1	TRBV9	CASSVDGSYNEQFF	TGTGCCAGCAGCGTAGATGGCAGCTACAATGAGCAGTTCTTC
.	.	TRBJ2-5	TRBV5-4	CASSSQRETQYF	TGTGCCAGCAGCTCCCAACGGGAGACCCAGTACTTC
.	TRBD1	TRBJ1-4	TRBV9	CASSARSGTVRYNEKLFF	TGTGCCAGCAGCGCACGATCCGGGACAGTGCGCTATAATGAAAAACTGTTTTTT
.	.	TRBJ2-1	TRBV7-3	CASSLTGTPDSYNEQFF	TGTGCCAGCAGCTTAACCGGGACTCCTGACTCCTACAATGAGCAGTTCTTC
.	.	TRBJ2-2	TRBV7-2	CASSAGAHLGAGELFF	TGTGCCAGCAGCGCGGGGGCTCACCTCGGCGCCGGGGAGCTGTTTTTT
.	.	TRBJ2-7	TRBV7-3	CASSCRDTKYYEQYF	TGTGCCAGCAGCTGCCGGGACACAAAGTACTACGAGCAGTACTTC
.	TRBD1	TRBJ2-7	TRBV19	CASRNRGPTYEQYF	TGTGCCAGCCGGAATAGGGGGCCGACCTACGAGCAGTACTTC
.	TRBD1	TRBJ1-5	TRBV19	CASSQGDGWRQPQHF	TGTGCCAGTAGCCAGGGGGACGGGTGGCGACAGCCCCAGCATTTT
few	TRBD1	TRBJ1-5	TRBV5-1	CASSLAGGASNQPQHF	TGCGCCAGCAGCTTGGCAGGGGGCGCTAGCAATCAGCCCCAGCATTTT